This is a list of T cell receptor beta chains from one sample in a study of cytomegalovirus exposure and HLA in healthy donors. Method: immunoSEQ multiplex PCR; TCRdb's copy keeps in-frame clones and lacks some. The table lists about 86,000 clones, approximately 93% of them singletons. The sample taken for sequencing was PBMCs. The receptors were sampled from a man in his late teens or twenties in good health and CMV-seronegative. The CDR3 runs from the conserved cysteine through the conserved F or W.

J: TRBJ1-1
V: TRBV20-1
CDR3: CSSTVNTEAFF

J: TRBJ1-1
V: TRBV2
CDR3: CASRKQGRTEAFF

J: TRBJ2-7
V: TRBV6-5
CDR3: CASSFSGGVHEQYF

J: TRBJ2-5
V: TRBV29-1
CDR3: CSVREEAGVVETQYF

J: TRBJ1-2
V: TRBV7-2
CDR3: CASSLGPDSTYGYTF

J: TRBJ1-4
V: TRBV4-1
CDR3: CASSQPDRAAGKLFF

J: TRBJ2-7
V: TRBV30
CDR3: CAWSLGGEEYF

J: TRBJ2-7
V: TRBV11-3
CDR3: CASSLERFGTSGTYEQYF

J: TRBJ2-7
V: TRBV18
CDR3: CASSAGTGDIYEQYF

J: TRBJ1-1
V: TRBV19
CDR3: CASTPGSVRGNTEAFF

J: TRBJ2-7
V: TRBV19
CDR3: CASSIDQGYEQYF

J: TRBJ2-7
V: TRBV12-5
CDR3: CASGLVRLASYEQYF

J: TRBJ1-5
V: TRBV5-4
CDR3: CASSQQGMNQPQHF

J: TRBJ2-1
V: TRBV28
CDR3: CASSGTSGRGSYNEQFF

J: TRBJ2-2
V: TRBV19
CDR3: CASLIHAGNTGELFF

J: TRBJ2-5
V: TRBV2
CDR3: CASSESTGHETQYF

J: TRBJ2-3
V: TRBV5-1
CDR3: CASSSTVTFRTDTQYF

J: TRBJ1-2
V: TRBV9
CDR3: CASSVGHRKNGNYGYTF